This T cell receptor beta chain was sequenced during a study of blood T cell repertoires in COVID-19. On the study more broadly: Some COVID-19 samples were acute and others convalescent; all came from the United States, Italy and Spain. T cells, B-cell-depleted T cells, or PBMCs provided the cDNA or gDNA that served as material.

Original processing notes: How many nucleated cells were present was estimated from reference gene primer amplification. Libraries were prepared by immunoSEQ multiplex PCR; TCRdb keeps only in-frame clonotypes and omits some of them. The DNA was the basis for D and trimming; V, J and clone size are from that table. The data show some 100,000 clones, roughly nine tenths seen once. With 3 bases removed from V and 0 bases from J, the gap between germline ends came to 12 bases. The CDR3 has 15 amino acids. Germline V CDR1 and CDR2: DFQATT, SNEGSKA (reference sequence). This rearrangement joins TRBV20-1 to TRBJ2-1, with D unresolved. The receptor comes from a man aged 55-75 years with acute or convalescent COVID-19. Sequencing input: peripheral blood. CDR3 in amino acids: CSASPAQSSYNEQFF. As DNA, the CDR3 is TGCAGTGCTAGTCCAGCGCAGAGCTCCTACAATGAGCAGTTCTTC.